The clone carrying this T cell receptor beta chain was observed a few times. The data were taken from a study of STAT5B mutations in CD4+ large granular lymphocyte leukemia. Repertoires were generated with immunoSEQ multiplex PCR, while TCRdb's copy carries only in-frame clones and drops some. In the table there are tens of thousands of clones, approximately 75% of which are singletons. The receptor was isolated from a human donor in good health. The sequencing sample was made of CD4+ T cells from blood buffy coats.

The CDR3 nucleotides are TGTGCCTGGAGTGTACGGCGGGAGTTTCCTGAGCAGTTCTTC. Amino acids: CAWSVRREFPEQFF. The chain couples TRBV30 to TRBJ2-1, with 7 bases that match TRBD2. The CDR3 loop spans 14 amino acids. Per germline, CDR1 GTSNPN and CDR2 SVGIG (reference sequence). Losses at the gene ends were 0 bases for V and 9 bases for J; bases not matched to a gene: 8.